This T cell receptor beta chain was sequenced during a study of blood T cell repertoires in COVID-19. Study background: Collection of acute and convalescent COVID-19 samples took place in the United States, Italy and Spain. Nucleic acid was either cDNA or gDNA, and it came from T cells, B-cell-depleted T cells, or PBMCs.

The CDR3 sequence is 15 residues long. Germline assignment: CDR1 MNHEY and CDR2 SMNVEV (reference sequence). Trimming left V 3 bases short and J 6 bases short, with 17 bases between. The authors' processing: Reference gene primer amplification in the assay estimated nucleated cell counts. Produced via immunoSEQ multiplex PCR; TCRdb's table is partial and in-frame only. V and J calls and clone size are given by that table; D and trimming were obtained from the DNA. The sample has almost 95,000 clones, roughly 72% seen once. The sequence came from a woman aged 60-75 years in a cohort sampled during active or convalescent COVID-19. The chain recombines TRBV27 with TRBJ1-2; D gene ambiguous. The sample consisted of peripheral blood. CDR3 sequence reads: CASSFSGRWINGYTF. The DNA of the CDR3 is TGTGCCAGCAGTTTTAGTGGCAGGTGGATTAATGGCTACACCTTC.